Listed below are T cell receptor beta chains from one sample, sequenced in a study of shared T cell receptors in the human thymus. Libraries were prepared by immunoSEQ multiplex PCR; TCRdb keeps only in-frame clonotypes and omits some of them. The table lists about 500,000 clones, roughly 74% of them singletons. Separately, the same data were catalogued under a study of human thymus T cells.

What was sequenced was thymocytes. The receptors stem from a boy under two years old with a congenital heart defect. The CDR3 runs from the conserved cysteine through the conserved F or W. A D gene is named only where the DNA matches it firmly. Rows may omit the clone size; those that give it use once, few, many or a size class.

TGTGCCAGCAGCTTAGAGGGCCAGCGGAAGCCGTCCTACGAGCAGTACTTC	CASSLEGQRKPSYEQYF	NA	TRBJ2-7	TRBV7-2	once
TGTGCCAGCAGCTACCTAGACAGGGAGGGCTACACCTTC	CASSYLDREGYTF	TRBD1	TRBJ1-2	TRBV7-6	NA
TGTGCCAGCAGCCAGGGTATATCCTACGAGCAGTACTTC	CASSQGISYEQYF	NA	TRBJ2-7	TRBV5-6	NA
TGTGCCATCGGTAGACGGGCTAGCGGGAGGTCTAGCACAGATACGCAGTATTTT	CAIGRRASGRSSTDTQYF	TRBD2	TRBJ2-3	TRBV10-3	NA
TGTGCCAGCACCCCCCAGAGCGGGAGGGGATACAATGAGCAGTTCTTC	CASTPQSGRGYNEQFF	TRBD2	TRBJ2-1	TRBV27	NA
TGCGCCAGCAGTGAGTCTGGGACTACTCAAGAGACCCAGTACTTC	CASSESGTTQETQYF	TRBD2	TRBJ2-5	TRBV10-1	NA
TGTGCCTGGAGCGCCAGGGGGCGATTCGACTTTTACAATGAGCAGTTCTTC	CAWSARGRFDFYNEQFF	TRBD1	TRBJ2-1	TRBV30	NA
TGTGCCTGGAGTGTATCACGACTAGCGGGCACCAATGAGCAGTTCTTC	CAWSVSRLAGTNEQFF	TRBD2	TRBJ2-1	TRBV30	once
TGTGCCAGCAGCGTAGCTAGCCAGGGGAAAGCTTTCTTT	CASSVASQGKAFF	NA	TRBJ1-1	TRBV9	NA
TGTGCCAGTAGTATTGGGACAGGGGCCTACGAGCAGTACTTC	CASSIGTGAYEQYF	TRBD1	TRBJ2-7	TRBV19	NA
TGTGCCAGCAGCAACCGCCCGGGACTAGCGGAGGCTAATGAGCAGTTCTTC	CASSNRPGLAEANEQFF	TRBD2	TRBJ2-1	TRBV5-8	few
TGTGCCAGCAGCTTTGGGCTTGGGGATACGCAGTATTTT	CASSFGLGDTQYF	NA	TRBJ2-3	TRBV5-4	NA
TGTGCCAGCAGTTACAATGTGGGACTCCAATCCTACGAGCAGTACTTC	CASSYNVGLQSYEQYF	NA	TRBJ2-7	TRBV6-5	NA
TGTGCCAGCAGCTCCCCGCAAGAGACCCAGTACTTC	CASSSPQETQYF	NA	TRBJ2-5	TRBV6-1	NA
TGTGCCAGCAGTTCCAACCAAGGGACTTCCTATGGCTACACCTTC	CASSSNQGTSYGYTF	NA	TRBJ1-2	TRBV27	NA
TGTGCCAGCAGCTTGAGCGACACCGGGGAGCTGTTTTTT	CASSLSDTGELFF	NA	TRBJ2-2	TRBV7-2	NA
TGTGCCAGCAGGGACGGGCTAGCGGGGGAGCAGTTCTTC	CASRDGLAGEQFF	TRBD2	TRBJ2-1	TRBV28	few
TGTGCCACCAGCAGGAATAACCCCGGGACAGGGGACTACGAGCAGTACTTC	CATSRNNPGTGDYEQYF	TRBD1	TRBJ2-7	TRBV15	NA
TGTGCCAGCAGGATCTCCGGGACTAGCGGGGAGACCCAGTACTTC	CASRISGTSGETQYF	TRBD2	TRBJ2-5	TRBV6-5	NA
TGCGCCAGCAGCCAAGAGGGACCCGACAGGGTTGGAGAAGCTTTCTTT	CASSQEGPDRVGEAFF	TRBD1	TRBJ1-1	TRBV4-3	NA
TGTGCCAGCAGCCAGGGACAGGGGGCTATTTATGAGCAGTTCTTC	CASSQGQGAIYEQFF	TRBD1	TRBJ2-1	TRBV7-3	NA
TGTGCCAGCAGTGAGGGGACAGCCGGGGAGCTGTTTTTT	CASSEGTAGELFF	TRBD1	TRBJ2-2	TRBV6-4	once
TGTGCCAGCAGCTCAAAGCGGGAGGCCGCCTACAATGAGCAGTTCTTC	CASSSKREAAYNEQFF	TRBD2	TRBJ2-1	TRBV9	NA
TGCAGTGCTAGGGGACAATTAGCTCACCTCTTC	CSARGQLAHLF	NA	TRBJ2-4	TRBV20-1	NA
TGCGCCAGCAGCTTCCGTAGACTAGCGGGAGGACCCCTCACAGATACGCAGTATTTT	CASSFRRLAGGPLTDTQYF	TRBD2	TRBJ2-3	TRBV5-1	NA
TGTGCCAGCAGTGAAGGACGAGCGGCCCCGAACACCGGGGAGCTGTTTTTT	CASSEGRAAPNTGELFF	NA	TRBJ2-2	TRBV25-1	NA
TGTGCCACCAGCAGAGGTATTTGGGCGGGAGATTACGAGCAGTACTTC	CATSRGIWAGDYEQYF	TRBD2	TRBJ2-7	TRBV15	NA
TGTGCCAGCAGTGAACCACTTATATCCTACGAGCAGTACTTC	CASSEPLISYEQYF	NA	TRBJ2-7	TRBV25-1	NA
TGCGCCAGCAGCCAAGTTCTGGACAGGGGAAGGGCTAACTATGGCTACACCTTC	CASSQVLDRGRANYGYTF	TRBD1	TRBJ1-2	TRBV4-3	NA
TGTGCCTGGAGTGCCACCGGAGTCAGGGATGAGCAGTTCTTC	CAWSATGVRDEQFF	NA	TRBJ2-1	TRBV30	NA
TGCGCCAGCAGCCAAGAAGGGGGCCGGGGGGGACTTCAAGAGACCCAGTACTTC	CASSQEGGRGGLQETQYF	NA	TRBJ2-5	TRBV4-3	NA
TGCGCCAGCAGCACCGGGACACCGGATAGCAATCAGCCCCAGCATTTT	CASSTGTPDSNQPQHF	NA	TRBJ1-5	TRBV4-3	NA
TGTGCCAGCAGTCCCGGGGACAGGGGTCTCCGGCGGGACTATGGCTACACCTTC	CASSPGDRGLRRDYGYTF	TRBD1	TRBJ1-2	TRBV27	NA
TGTGCCAGCAGCTTAGGACTCCGCTCCTACGAGCAGTACTTC	CASSLGLRSYEQYF	NA	TRBJ2-7	TRBV7-8	NA
TGCGCCAGCAGCCCCAGGGAGGACCAAGAGACCCAGTACTTC	CASSPREDQETQYF	NA	TRBJ2-5	TRBV5-1	once